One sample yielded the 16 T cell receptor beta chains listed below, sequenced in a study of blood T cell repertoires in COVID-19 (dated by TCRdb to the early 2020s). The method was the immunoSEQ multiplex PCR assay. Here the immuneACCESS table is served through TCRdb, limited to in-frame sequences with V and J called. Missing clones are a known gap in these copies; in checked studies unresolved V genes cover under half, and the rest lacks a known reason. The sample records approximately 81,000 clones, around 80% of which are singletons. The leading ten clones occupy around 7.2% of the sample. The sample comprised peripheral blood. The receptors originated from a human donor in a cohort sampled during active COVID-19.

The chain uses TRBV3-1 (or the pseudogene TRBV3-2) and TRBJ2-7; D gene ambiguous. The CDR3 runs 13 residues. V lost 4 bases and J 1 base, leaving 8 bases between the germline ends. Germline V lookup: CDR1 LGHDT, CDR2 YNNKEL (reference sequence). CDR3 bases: TGTGCCAGCAGCCCAAAACTTTCCTACGAGCAGTACTTC. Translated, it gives CASSPKLSYEQYF.

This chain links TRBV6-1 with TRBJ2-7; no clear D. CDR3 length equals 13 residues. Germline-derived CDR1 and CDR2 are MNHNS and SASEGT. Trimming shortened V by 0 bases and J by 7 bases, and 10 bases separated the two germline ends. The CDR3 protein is CASSEAHSEEQYF. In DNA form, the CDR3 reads TGTGCCAGCAGTGAAGCGCACAGTGAGGAGCAGTACTTC.

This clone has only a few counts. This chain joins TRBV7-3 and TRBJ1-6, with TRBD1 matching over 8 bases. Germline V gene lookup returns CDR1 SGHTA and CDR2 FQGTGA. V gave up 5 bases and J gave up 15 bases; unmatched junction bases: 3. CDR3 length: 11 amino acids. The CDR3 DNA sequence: TGTGCCAGCAGCGAGGACAGGGTCCTCCACTTT. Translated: CASSEDRVLHF.

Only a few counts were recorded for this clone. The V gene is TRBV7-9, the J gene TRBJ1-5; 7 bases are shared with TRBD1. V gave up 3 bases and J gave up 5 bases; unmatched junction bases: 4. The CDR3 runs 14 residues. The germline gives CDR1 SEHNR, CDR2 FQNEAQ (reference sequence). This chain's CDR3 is CASSFGQAHQPQHF. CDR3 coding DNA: TGTGCCAGCAGCTTTGGACAGGCACATCAGCCCCAGCATTTT.

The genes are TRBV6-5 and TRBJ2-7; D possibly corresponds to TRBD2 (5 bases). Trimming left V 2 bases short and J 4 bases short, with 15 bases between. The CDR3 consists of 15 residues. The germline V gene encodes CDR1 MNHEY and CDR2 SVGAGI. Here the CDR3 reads CASSYGGGSGYEQYF. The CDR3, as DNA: TGTGCCAGCAGTTACGGCGGTGGGAGCGGATACGAGCAGTACTTC.

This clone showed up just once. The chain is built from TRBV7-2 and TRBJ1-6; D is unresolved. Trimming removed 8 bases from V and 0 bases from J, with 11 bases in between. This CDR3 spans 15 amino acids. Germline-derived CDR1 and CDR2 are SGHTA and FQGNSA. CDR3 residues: CASASSSSYNSPLHF. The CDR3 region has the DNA TGTGCCAGCGCGTCTTCAAGCTCCTATAATTCACCCCTCCACTTT.

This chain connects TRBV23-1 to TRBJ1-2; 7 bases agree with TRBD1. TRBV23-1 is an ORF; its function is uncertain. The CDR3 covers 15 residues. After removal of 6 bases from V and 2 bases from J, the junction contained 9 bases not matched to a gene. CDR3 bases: TGCGCCAGCAGCCGAACGAGGACAGGAAACTATGGCTACACCTTC. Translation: CASSRTRTGNYGYTF.

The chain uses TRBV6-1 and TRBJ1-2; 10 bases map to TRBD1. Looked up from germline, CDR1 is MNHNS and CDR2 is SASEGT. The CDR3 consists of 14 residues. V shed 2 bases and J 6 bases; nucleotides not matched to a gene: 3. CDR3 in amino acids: CASSERQGADGYTF. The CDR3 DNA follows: TGTGCCAGCAGTGAACGACAGGGGGCTGATGGCTACACCTTC.

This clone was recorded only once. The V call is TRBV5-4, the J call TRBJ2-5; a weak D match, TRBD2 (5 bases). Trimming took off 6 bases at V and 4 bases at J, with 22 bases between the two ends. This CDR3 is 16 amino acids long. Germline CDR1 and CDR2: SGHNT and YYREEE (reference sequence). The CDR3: CASTEPGVSNGETQYF. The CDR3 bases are TGTGCCAGCACAGAACCCGGGGTTTCTAATGGAGAGACCCAGTACTTC.

The CDR3 region has the DNA TGTGCCAGCAGCGGAAGAGGGAGCTCCTATAATTCACCCCTCCACTTT. It translates to CASSGRGSSYNSPLHF. The V gene is TRBV3-1 (or the pseudogene TRBV3-2), the J gene TRBJ1-6; D is unclear. The CDR3 runs to 16 residues. The germline V and J ends were trimmed by 5 bases and 0 bases, with 11 bases remaining between them. Germline CDR1 LGHDT, CDR2 YNNKEL (reference sequence).

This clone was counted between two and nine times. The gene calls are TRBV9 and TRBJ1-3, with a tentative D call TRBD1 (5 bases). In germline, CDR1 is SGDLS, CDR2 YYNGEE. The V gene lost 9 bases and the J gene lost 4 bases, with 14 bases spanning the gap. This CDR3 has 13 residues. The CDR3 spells CATSGGSGNTIYF. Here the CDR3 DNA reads TGTGCCACCTCTGGGGGGTCCGGAAACACCATATATTTT.

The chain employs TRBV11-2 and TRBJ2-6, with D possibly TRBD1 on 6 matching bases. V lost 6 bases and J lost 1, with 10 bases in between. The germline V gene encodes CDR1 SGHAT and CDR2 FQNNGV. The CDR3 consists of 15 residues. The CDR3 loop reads CASSTGLSGANVLTF. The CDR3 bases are TGTGCCAGCAGTACAGGGTTATCTGGGGCCAACGTCCTGACTTTC.

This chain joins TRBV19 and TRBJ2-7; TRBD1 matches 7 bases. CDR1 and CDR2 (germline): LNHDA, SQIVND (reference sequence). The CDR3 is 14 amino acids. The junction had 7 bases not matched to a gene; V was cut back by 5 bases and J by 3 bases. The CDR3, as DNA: TGTGCCAGTAGTGCCGGGACAGCCCGCTACGAGCAGTACTTC. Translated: CASSAGTARYEQYF.

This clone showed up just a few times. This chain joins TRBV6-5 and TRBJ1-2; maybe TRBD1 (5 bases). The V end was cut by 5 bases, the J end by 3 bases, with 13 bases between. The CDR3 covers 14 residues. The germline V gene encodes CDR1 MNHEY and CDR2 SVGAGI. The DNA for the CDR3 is TGTGCCAGCAGTCCAGGGCCCCGTTACTATGGCTACACCTTC. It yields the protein CASSPGPRYYGYTF.

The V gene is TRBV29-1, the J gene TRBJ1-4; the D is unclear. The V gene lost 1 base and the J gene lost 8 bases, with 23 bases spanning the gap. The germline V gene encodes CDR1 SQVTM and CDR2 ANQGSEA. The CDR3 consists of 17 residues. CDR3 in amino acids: CSVEVGRLPGMGEKLFF. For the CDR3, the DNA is TGCAGCGTTGAAGTAGGGAGGTTACCAGGAATGGGGGAAAAACTGTTTTTT.

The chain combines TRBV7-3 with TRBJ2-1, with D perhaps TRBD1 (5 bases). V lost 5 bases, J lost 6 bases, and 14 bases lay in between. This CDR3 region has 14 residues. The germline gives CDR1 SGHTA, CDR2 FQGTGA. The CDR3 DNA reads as TGTGCCAGCAGCATCCATGACAGCTTCAATGAGCAGTTCTTC. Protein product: CASSIHDSFNEQFF.